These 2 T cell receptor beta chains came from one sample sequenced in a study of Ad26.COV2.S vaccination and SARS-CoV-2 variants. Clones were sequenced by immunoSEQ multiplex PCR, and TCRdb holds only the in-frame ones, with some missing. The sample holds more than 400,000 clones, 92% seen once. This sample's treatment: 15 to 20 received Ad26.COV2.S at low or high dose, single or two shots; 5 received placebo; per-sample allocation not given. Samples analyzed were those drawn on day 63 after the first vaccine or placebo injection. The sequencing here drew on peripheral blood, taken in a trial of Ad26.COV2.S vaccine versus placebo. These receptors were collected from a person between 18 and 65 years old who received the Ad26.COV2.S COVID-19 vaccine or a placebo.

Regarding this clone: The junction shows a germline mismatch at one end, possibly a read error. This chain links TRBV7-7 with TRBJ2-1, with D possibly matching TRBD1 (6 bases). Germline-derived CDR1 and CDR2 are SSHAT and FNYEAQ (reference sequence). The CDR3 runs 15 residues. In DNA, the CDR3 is TGTGCTAGCAGCTTGGATTCAGGGGCCCCTAATGAGCAGTTCTTC. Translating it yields CASSLDSGAPNEQFF.

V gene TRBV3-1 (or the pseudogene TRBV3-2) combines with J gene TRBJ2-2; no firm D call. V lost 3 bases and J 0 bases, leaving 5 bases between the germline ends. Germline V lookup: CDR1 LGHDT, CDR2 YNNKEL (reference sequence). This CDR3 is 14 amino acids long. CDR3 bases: TGTGCCAGCAGCCAGAGTACGAACACCGGGGAGCTGTTTTTT. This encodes CASSQSTNTGELFF.